This TCR beta chain was retrieved from a study of T cells in Graves' hyperthyroidism and ophthalmopathy. General study points: The model anticipated ophthalmopathy a median about 6.5 months pre-onset.

It was uncontrolled infection, other autoimmune disease, pregnancy or lactation that excluded patients. The study based diagnoses on clinical symptoms, serum thyroxine and TRAb, thyroid ultrasound and orbital computed tomography. V lost 3 bases and J 7 bases, leaving 7 bases between the germline ends. CDR3 length: 13 residues. CDR1 LNHNV and CDR2 YYDKDF come from the germline V gene (reference sequence). What was amplified from RNA transcripts were TCR beta CDR3 regions. Using the HTBI primer set, a first-round RT-PCR was run on the TCR CDR3. TCRdb re-derived calls from the multiplex PCR reads in MiXCR, one entry per CDR3 protein. The table records under 700,000 distinct CDR3 sequences, roughly 50% of them present only once. In this sample, this clonotype turned up many times. What it recognizes is unknown.

The sequence derives from a woman younger than 35 with Graves' hyperthyroidism. Sequencing input: peripheral blood or thyroid tissue (not recorded which). The chain has TRBV15 and TRBJ1-6; no clear D. The DNA of the CDR3 is TGTGCCACCAGCAGCCCCCCCAATTCACCCCTCCACTTT. Translating it yields CATSSPPNSPLHF.